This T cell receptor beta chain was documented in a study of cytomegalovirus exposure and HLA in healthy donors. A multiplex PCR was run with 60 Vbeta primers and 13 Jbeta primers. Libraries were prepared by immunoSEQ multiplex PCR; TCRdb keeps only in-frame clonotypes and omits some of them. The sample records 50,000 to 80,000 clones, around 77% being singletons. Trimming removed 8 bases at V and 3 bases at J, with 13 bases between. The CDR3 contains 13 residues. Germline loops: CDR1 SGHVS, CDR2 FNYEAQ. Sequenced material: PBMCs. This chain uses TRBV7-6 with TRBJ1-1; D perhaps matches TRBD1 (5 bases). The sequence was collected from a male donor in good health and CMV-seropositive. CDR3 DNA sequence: TGTGCCAGCTCCTCCCGGGACTACACTGAAGCTTTCTTT. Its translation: CASSSRDYTEAFF.